This T cell receptor beta chain was observed in a study of technical replicates of blood from a handful of donors. Measured with immunoSEQ multiplex PCR; TCRdb has only the in-frame clones, and not every one. This sample has under 75,000 clones, with approximately 94% found just once. CDR1 and CDR2 (germline): MDHEN, SYDVKM. The V gene end was trimmed by 5 bases and the J gene end by 9 bases; junction bases not matched to a gene: 13. CDR3 length equals 15 residues. The V call is TRBV28, the J call TRBJ1-5; TRBD1 agrees at 7 bases. Sequenced input: T cells isolated from PBMCs. The clonotype originates from a human donor in good health. Here the CDR3 DNA reads TGTGCCAGCAGTGATGACAGGGTGGGGGTTGGGCCCCAGCATTTT. It translates to CASSDDRVGVGPQHF.